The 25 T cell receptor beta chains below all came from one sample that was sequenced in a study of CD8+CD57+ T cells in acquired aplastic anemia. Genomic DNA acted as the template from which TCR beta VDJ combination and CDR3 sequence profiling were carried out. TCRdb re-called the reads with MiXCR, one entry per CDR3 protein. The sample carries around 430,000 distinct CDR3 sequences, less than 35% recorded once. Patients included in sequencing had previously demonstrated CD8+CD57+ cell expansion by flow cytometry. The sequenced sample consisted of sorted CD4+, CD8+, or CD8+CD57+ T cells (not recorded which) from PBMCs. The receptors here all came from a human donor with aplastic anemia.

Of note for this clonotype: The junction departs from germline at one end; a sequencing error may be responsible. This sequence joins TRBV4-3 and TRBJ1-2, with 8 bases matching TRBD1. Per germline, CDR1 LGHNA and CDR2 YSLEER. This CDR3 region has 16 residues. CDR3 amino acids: CASTQEAGQATYGYTF. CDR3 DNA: TGCGCCAGCACCCAAGAAGCGGGACAGGCAACCTATGGCTACACCTTC.

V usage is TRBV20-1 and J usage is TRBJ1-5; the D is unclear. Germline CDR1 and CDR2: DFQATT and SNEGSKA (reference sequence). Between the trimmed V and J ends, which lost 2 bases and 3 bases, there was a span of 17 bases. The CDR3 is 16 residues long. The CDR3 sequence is CSARIPGSIDNQPQHF. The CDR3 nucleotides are TGCAGTGCTAGAATTCCTGGCAGTATTGACAATCAGCCCCAGCATTTT.

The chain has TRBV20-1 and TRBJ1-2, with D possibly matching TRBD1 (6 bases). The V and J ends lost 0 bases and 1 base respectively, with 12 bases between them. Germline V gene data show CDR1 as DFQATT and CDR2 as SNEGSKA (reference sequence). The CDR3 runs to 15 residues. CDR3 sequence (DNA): TGCAGTGCTAGAGACGGGACACCCTTTAACTATGGCTACACCTTC. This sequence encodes CSARDGTPFNYGYTF.

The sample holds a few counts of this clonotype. CDR3 DNA sequence: TGTGCCAGCAGTTACTCGGGACTAGCGGAACAAGAGACCCAGTACTTC. Translation gives CASSYSGLAEQETQYF. The chain employs TRBV6-5 and TRBJ2-5, with TRBD2 matching over 11 bases. The CDR3 is made up of 16 amino acids. Germline trimming cut 0 bases from V and 2 bases from J; bases unmatched to any gene: 2. The V gene's germline CDR1 is MNHEY and CDR2 SVGAGI.

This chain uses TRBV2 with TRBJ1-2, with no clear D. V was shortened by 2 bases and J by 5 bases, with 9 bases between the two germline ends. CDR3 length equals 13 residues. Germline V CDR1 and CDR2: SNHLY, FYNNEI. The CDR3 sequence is CASSEQSLYGYTF. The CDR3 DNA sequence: TGTGCCAGCAGTGAACAGAGCCTTTATGGCTACACCTTC.

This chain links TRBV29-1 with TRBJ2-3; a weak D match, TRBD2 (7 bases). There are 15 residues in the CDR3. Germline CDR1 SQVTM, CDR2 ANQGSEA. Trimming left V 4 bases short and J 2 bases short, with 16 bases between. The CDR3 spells CSVVPLGGPTDTQYF. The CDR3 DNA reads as TGCAGCGTTGTTCCTCTCGGGGGGCCCACAGATACGCAGTATTTT.

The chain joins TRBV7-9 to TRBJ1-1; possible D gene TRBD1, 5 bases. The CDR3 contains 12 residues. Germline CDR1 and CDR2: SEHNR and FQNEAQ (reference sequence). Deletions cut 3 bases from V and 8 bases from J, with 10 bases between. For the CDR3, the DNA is TGTGCCAGCAGCTTTTTCAGGGAAGAAGCTTTCTTT. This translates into CASSFFREEAFF.

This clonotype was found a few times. CDR3 amino acids: CASSPSAGVGTEAFF. The CDR3, as DNA: TGCGCCAGCAGCCCCTCTGCAGGGGTAGGCACTGAAGCTTTCTTT. The rearrangement links TRBV4-3 to TRBJ1-1; D is possibly TRBD1 (6 bases). Looked up from germline, CDR1 is LGHNA and CDR2 is YSLEER. This CDR3 region has 15 residues. V was trimmed by 4 bases and J by 4 bases, leaving 16 bases between them.

The CDR3 protein is CASSVAEGIRGDAWYGYTF. CDR3 DNA: TGTGCCAGCAGCGTAGCTGAGGGGATCAGGGGGGATGCTTGGTATGGCTACACCTTC. This chain links TRBV9 with TRBJ1-2; the match to TRBD1 covers 7 bases. J was trimmed by 5 bases and V by 0 bases; bases with no gene match: 19. CDR1 is SGDLS and CDR2 is YYNGEE in the germline V gene. The CDR3 covers 19 residues.

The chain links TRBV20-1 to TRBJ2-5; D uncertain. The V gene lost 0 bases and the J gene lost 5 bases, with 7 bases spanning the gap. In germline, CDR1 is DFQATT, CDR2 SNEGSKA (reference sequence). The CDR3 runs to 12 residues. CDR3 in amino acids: CSARDFSETQYF. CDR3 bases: TGCAGTGCTAGAGATTTCTCCGAGACCCAGTACTTC.

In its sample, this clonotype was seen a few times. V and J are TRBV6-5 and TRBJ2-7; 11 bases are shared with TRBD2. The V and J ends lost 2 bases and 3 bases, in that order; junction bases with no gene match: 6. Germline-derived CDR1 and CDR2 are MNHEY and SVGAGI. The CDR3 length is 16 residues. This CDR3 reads CASSYVGLADLYEQYF. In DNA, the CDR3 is TGTGCCAGCAGTTACGTGGGACTAGCGGATCTCTACGAGCAGTACTTC.

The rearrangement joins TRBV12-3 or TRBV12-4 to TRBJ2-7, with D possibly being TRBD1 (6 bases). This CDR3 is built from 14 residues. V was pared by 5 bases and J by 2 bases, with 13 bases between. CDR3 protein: CASSLHRATYEQYF. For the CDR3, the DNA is TGTGCCAGCAGTCTCCACAGGGCCACCTACGAGCAGTACTTC.

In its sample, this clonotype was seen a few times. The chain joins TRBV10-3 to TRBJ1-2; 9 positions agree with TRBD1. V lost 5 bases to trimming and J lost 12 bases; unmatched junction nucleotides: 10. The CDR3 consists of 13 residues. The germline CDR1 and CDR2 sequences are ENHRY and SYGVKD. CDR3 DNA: TGTGCCATCAGTAGTACAGGGGGCTCTGGAAACACCTTC. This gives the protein CAISSTGGSGNTF.

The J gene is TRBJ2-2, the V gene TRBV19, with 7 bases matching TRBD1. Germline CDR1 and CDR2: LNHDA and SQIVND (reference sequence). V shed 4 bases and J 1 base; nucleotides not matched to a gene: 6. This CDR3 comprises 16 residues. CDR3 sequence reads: CASSTSGTVNTGELFF. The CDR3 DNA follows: TGTGCCAGTAGTACGTCCGGGACAGTGAACACCGGGGAGCTGTTTTTT.

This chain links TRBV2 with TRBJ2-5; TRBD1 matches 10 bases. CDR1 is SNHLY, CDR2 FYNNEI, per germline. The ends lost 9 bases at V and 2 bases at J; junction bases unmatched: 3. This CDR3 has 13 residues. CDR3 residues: CARTGGSQETQYF. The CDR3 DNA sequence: TGTGCCAGGACAGGGGGCTCACAAGAGACCCAGTACTTC.

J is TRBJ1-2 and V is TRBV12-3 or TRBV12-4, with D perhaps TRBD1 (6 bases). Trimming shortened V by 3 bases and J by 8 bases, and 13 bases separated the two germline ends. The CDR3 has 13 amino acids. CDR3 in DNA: TGTGCCAGCAGTTTTTCCAACAGGGCCGGCTACACCTTC. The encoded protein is CASSFSNRAGYTF.

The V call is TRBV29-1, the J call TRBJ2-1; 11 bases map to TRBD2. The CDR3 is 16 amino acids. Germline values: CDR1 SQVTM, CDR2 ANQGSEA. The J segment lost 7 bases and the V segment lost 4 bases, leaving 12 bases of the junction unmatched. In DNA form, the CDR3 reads TGCAGCGTTGTTCAGGCTAGCGGGGGGATCGGAAATGAGCAGTTCTTC. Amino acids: CSVVQASGGIGNEQFF.

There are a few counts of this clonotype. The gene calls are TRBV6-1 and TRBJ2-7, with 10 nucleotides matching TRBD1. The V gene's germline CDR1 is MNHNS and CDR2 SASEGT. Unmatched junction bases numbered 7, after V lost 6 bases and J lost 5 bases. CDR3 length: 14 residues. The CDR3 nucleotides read TGTGCCAGCAGCCACGACAGGGGGCGAGACGAGCAGTACTTC. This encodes CASSHDRGRDEQYF.

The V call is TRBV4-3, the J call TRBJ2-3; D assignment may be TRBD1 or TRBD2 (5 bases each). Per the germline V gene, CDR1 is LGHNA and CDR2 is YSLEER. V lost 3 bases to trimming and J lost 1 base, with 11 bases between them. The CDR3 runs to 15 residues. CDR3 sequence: CASSQIGGGTDTQYF. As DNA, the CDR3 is TGCGCCAGCAGCCAGATTGGGGGAGGCACAGATACGCAGTATTTT.

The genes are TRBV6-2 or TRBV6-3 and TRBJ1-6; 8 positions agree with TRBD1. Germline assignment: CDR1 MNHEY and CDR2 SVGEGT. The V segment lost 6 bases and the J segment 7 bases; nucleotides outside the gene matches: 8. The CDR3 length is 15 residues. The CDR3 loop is CASSTIRGRNSPLHF. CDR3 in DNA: TGTGCCAGCAGCACCATCAGGGGGCGGAATTCACCCCTCCACTTT.

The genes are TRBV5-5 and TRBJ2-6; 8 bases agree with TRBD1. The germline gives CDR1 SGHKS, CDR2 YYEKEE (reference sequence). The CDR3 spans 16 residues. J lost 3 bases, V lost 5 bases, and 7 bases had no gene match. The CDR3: CASSGAGGGGANVLTF. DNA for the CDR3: TGTGCCAGCAGTGGGGCAGGGGGCGGTGGGGCCAACGTCCTGACTTTC.

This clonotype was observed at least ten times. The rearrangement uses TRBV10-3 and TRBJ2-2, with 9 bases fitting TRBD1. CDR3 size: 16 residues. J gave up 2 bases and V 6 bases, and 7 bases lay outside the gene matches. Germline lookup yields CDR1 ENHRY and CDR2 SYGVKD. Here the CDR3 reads CAIRIGQGPNTGELFF. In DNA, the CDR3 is TGTGCCATCAGGATAGGACAGGGGCCAAACACCGGGGAGCTGTTTTTT.

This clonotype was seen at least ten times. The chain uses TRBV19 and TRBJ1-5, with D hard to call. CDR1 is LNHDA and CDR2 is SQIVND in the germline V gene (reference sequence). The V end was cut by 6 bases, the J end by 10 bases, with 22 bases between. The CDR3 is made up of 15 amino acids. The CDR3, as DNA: TGTGCCAGTAGAAACTCTCCGAATGGGCAGCATCCCCAGCATTTT. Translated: CASRNSPNGQHPQHF.

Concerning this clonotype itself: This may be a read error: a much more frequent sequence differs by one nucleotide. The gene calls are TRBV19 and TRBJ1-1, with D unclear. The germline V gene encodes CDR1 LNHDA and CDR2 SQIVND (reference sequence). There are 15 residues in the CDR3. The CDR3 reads CAGSILPQKNTEAFF. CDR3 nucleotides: TGTGCCGGTAGTATATTGCCGCAGAAGAACACTGAAGCTTTCTTT.

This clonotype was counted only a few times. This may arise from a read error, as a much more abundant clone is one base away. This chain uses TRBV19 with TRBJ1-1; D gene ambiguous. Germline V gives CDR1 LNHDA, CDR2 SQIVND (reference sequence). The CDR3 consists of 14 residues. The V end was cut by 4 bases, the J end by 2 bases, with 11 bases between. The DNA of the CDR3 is TGTGCCAGTAGTAGTAAGACGGGTAACACTGAAGCTTTCTTT. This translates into CASSSKTGNTEAFF.